The source of this T cell receptor (beta chain) is a study of tumor-infiltrating lymphocytes in localized non-small cell lung cancer. Overall study findings and caveats: Different pieces of the same tissue went to different assays, confounding technical variation with intratumor heterogeneity. IM1 and IM2 tumors showed no difference in T-cell fraction. Not all patients were TCR sequenced, owing to tissue quantity. Recurrence-free survival showed no association with tumor T-cell fraction.

Trimming left V 0 bases short and J 2 bases short, with 10 bases between. This CDR3 has 15 residues. Looked up from germline, CDR1 is SEHNR and CDR2 is FQNEAQ (reference sequence). The protocol was immunoSEQ multiplex PCR, while the TCRdb copy is restricted to in-frame clones and leaves out a portion. Of some 30,000 clones listed, roughly 88% are singletons. Remarks on this clone: Its specificity is unknown.

The chain carries TRBV7-9 and TRBJ2-5, with a weak D call TRBD2 (6 bases). This TCR was sampled from a human donor with non-small cell lung cancer. Specimen: lung tumor tissue. CDR3 DNA sequence: TGTGCCAGCAGCTTAGCAGCAGGAGGGCAAGAGACCCAGTACTTC. Amino acids: CASSLAAGGQETQYF.